Described below is a single TCR beta chain sequence and its context. This sample was included in a study of blood T cell repertoires in COVID-19. Assay: immunoSEQ multiplex PCR; the TCRdb copy retains only in-frame clones and omits some. The repertoire holds around 260,000 clones, with approximately 92% as singletons. The length of the CDR3 is 14 residues. The ends were cut back, 6 bases at V and 2 bases at J, with 13 bases in the middle. Germline V gives CDR1 LNHDA, CDR2 SQIVND (reference sequence). V is TRBV19 and J is TRBJ1-1; D is ambiguous. This TCR was recovered from a person under 35 with COVID-19, enrolled during active disease. The sequenced sample consisted of peripheral blood. The CDR3: CASRSREGNTEAFF. The CDR3 DNA sequence: TGTGCCAGTAGGTCTCGTGAGGGCAACACTGAAGCTTTCTTT. The variable domain in full, completed from reference TRBV19 and TRBJ1-1, reads DGGITQSPKYLFRKEGQNVTLSCEQNLNHDAMYWYRQDPGQGLRLIYYSQIVNDFQKGDIAEGYSVSREKKESFPLTVTSAQKNPTAFYLCASRSREGNTEAFFGQGTRLTVV.